This T cell receptor beta chain was profiled in a study of blood T cell repertoires in COVID-19. Those who participated ranged in age from 18 to 89 years and resided in about two dozen US areas. Germline lookup yields CDR1 MNHEY and CDR2 SMNVEV (reference sequence). The CDR3 is 17 amino acids. V shed 4 bases, J shed 0 bases, and the junction held 8 bases outside the gene matches. TCRdb keeps only in-frame clones here, not all; method: immunoSEQ multiplex PCR. The table records 350,000 or so clones, about 90% of them present only once. The V and J genes are TRBV27 and TRBJ2-1, with 8 bases matching TRBD1. The receptor comes from a woman in her twenties or thirties who had recovered from COVID-19. The sequenced sample consisted of PBMCs or T cells enriched from blood (not recorded which). The CDR3 DNA is TGTGCCAGCAGTTCCACGGGACAGGCCGGCTCCTACAATGAGCAGTTCTTC. Translation: CASSSTGQAGSYNEQFF.